This T cell receptor beta chain was obtained from a study of blood T cells in healthy people across ages. General observations from the study: As naive T cell percentage varied, TCR beta diversity correlated strongly with it.

A second about 7 to 12 cycle PCR used barcoded and J-beta primers. Each CDR3 protein gets one entry after TCRdb re-called the 5' RACE reads with MiXCR. The sample carries roughly 800,000 distinct CDR3 sequences, around 36% recorded once. CDR1 MNHNS and CDR2 SASEGT come from the germline V gene. The CDR3 contains 14 residues. Trimming at V came to 6 bases and at J to 3 bases, leaving 6 bases not matched to a gene. About this clonotype: Antigen unknown.

V and J are TRBV6-1 and TRBJ1-2; TRBD1 matches 8 bases. The receptor was isolated from a man between 18 and 35 years old in good health. Sequenced sample: blood. The CDR3 DNA reads as TGTGCCAGCAGCGACAGGGGCCGCGACTATGGCTACACCTTC. The encoded protein is CASSDRGRDYGYTF.